This T cell receptor beta chain was sequenced during a study of T cells in localized non-small cell lung cancer. Study-level points and caveats: Longer overall survival was associated with a higher density of T cells in the blood. Uninvolved adjacent lung had the highest recorded T cell clonality, with tumor below it.

Assay used: immunoSEQ multiplex PCR; TCRdb lists only in-frame clones, some missing. The sample lists 20,000 to 25,000 clones; around 90% were seen once. For this clone: Its specificity is not known.

This CDR3 is 15 amino acids long. Germline V gene lookup returns CDR1 MNHEY and CDR2 SMNVEV (reference sequence). With 3 bases removed from V and 1 base from J, the gap between germline ends came to 11 bases. The clonotype comes from an older male donor with stage I lung adenocarcinoma. Sequencing was performed on peripheral blood, taken before any cancer treatment. The chain is built from TRBV27 and TRBJ2-3; D is perhaps TRBD2 (7 bases). CDR3: CASSLGAGGTDTQYF. CDR3 nucleotide sequence: TGTGCCAGCAGTTTGGGGGCGGGAGGCACAGATACGCAGTATTTT.